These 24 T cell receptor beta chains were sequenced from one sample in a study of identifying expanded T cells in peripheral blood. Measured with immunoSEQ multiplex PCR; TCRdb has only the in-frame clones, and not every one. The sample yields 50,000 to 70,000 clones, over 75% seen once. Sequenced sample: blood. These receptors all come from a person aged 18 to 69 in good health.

CDR3 in DNA: TGTGCCAGCAGCCAAGTGGAAACTGGGGCCAACGTCCTGACTTTC. Protein: CASSQVETGANVLTF. The J gene is TRBJ2-6, the V gene TRBV4-2, with D uncertain. Between the trimmed V and J ends, which lost 1 base and 2 bases, there was a span of 6 bases. The CDR3 runs to 15 residues. Germline lookup yields CDR1 LGHNA and CDR2 YNFKEQ.

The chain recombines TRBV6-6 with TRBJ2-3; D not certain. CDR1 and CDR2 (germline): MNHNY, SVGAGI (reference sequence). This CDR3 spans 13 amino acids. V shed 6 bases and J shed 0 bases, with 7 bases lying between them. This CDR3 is CASSLTSTDTQYF. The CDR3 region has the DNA TGTGCCAGCAGCTTAACTAGCACAGATACGCAGTATTTT.

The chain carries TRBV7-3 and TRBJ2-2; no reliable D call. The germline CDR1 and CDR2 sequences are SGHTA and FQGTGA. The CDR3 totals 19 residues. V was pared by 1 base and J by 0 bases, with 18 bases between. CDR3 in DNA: TGTGCCAGCAGCTTAAACCCTGCAGAGCCACGAACGAACACCGGGGAGCTGTTTTTT. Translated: CASSLNPAEPRTNTGELFF.

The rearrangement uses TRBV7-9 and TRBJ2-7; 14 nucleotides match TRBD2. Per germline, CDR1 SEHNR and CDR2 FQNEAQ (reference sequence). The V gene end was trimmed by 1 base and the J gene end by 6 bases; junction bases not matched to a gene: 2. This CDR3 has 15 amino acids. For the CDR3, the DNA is TGTGCCAGCAGCTTAGAGGGACTAGCGGGAGCCGAGCAGTACTTC. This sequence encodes CASSLEGLAGAEQYF.

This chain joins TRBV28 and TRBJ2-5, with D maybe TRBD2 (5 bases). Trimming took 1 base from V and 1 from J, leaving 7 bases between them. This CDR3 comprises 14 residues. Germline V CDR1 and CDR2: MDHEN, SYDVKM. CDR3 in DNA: TGTGCCAGCAGTTTATCAGCGGCCCAAGAGACCCAGTACTTC. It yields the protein CASSLSAAQETQYF.

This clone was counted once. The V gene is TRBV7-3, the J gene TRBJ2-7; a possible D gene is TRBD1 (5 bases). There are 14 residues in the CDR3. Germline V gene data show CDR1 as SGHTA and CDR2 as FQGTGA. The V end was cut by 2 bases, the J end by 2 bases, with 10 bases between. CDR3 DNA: TGTGCCAGCAGCTTACGCCAGGGTCCCTACGAGCAGTACTTC. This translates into CASSLRQGPYEQYF.

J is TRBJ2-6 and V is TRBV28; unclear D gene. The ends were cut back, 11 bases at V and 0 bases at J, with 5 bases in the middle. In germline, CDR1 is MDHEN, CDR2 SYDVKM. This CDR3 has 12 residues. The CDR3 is CAESSGANVLTF. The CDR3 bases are TGTGCCGAGTCCTCTGGGGCCAACGTCCTGACTTTC. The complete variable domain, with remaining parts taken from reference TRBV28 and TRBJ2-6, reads DVKVTQSSRYLVKRTGEKVFLECVQDMDHENMFWYRQDPGLGLRLIYFSYDVKMKEKGDIPEGYSVSREKKERFSLILESASTNQTSMYLCAESSGANVLTFGAGSRLTVL.

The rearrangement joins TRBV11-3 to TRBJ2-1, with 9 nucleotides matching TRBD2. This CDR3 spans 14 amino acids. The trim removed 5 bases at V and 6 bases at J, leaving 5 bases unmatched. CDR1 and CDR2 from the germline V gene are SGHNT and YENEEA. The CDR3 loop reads CASSPGLAFNEQFF. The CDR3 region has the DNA TGTGCCAGCAGCCCGGGACTAGCCTTCAATGAGCAGTTCTTC.

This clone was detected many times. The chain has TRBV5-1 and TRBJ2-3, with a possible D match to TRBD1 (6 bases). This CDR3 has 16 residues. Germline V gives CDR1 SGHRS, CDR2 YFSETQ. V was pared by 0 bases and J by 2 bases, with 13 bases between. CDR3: CASSLEGDILTDTQYF. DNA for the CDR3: TGCGCCAGCAGCTTGGAGGGGGATATCCTCACAGATACGCAGTATTTT.

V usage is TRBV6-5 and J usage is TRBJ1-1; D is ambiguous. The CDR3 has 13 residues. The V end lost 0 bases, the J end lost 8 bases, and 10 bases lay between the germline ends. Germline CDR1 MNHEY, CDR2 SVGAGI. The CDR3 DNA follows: TGTGCCAGCAGTTACTCGATGGGTGGAGAAGCTTTCTTT. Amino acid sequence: CASSYSMGGEAFF.

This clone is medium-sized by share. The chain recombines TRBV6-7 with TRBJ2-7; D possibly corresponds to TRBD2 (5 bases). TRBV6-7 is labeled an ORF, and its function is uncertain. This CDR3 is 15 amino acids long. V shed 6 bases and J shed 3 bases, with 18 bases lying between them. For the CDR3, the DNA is TGTGCCAGCAGGTTGGAGGATCCCGTTCTCTACGAGCAGTACTTC. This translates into CASRLEDPVLYEQYF.

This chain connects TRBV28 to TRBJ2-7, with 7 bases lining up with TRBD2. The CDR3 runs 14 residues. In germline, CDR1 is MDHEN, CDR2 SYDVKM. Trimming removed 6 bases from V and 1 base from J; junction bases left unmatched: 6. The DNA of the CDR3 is TGTGCCAGCAGCCTCCTGGGGGGGTCCTACGAGCAGTACTTC. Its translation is CASSLLGGSYEQYF.

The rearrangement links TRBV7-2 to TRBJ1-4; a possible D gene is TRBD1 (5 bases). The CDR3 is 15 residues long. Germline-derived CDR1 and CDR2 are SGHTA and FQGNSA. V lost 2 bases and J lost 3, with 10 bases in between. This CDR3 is CASSLSGAANEKLFF. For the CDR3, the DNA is TGTGCCAGCAGCTTATCTGGGGCGGCTAATGAAAAACTGTTTTTT.

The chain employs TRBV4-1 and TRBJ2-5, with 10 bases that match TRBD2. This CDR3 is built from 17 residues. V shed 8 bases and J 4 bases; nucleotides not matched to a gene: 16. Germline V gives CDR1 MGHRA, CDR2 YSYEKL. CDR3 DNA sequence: TGCGCCAGCCCGGCCCGGGAGCGGGGGGGCCCATTAGAGACCCAGTACTTC. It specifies CASPARERGGPLETQYF.

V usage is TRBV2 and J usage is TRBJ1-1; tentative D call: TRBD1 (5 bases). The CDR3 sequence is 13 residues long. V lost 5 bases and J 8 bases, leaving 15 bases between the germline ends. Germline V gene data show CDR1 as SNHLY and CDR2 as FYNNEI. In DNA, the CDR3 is TGTGCCAGCAGTACCGGGACCCCGGGGGAAGCTTTCTTT. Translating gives CASSTGTPGEAFF.

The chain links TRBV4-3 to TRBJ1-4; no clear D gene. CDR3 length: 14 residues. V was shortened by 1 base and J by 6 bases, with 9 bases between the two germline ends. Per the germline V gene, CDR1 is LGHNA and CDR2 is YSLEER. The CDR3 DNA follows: TGCGCCAGCAGCCAAGCTGTGAGGGATGAAAAACTGTTTTTT. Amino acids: CASSQAVRDEKLFF.

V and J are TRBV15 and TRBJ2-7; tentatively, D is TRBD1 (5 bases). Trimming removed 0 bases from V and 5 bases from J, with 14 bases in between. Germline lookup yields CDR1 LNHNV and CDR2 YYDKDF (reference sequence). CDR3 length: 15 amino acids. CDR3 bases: TGTGCCACCAGCAGAGATGACAGCCCCTTTGACGAGCAGTACTTC. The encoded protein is CATSRDDSPFDEQYF.

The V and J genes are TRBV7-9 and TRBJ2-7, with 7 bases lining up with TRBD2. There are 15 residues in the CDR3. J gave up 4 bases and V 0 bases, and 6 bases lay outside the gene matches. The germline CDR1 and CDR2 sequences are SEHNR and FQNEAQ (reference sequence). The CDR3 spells CASSLAGGLLYEQYF. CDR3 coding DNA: TGTGCCAGCAGCTTAGCGGGAGGGCTTTTGTACGAGCAGTACTTC.

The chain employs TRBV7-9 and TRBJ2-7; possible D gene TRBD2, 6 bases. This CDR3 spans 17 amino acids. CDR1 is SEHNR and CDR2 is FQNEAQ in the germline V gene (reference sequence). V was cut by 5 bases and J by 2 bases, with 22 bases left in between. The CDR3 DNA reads TGTGCCAGCAGCCCAGCGGCCGTGGGGAGGCGGACCTACGAGCAGTACTTC. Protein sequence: CASSPAAVGRRTYEQYF.

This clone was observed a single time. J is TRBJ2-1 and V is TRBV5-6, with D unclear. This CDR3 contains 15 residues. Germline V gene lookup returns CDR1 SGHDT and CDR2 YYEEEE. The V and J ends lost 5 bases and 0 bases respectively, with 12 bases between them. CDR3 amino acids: CASSGSFRSYNEQFF. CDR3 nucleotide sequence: TGTGCCAGCAGTGGTTCCTTCCGCTCCTACAATGAGCAGTTCTTC.

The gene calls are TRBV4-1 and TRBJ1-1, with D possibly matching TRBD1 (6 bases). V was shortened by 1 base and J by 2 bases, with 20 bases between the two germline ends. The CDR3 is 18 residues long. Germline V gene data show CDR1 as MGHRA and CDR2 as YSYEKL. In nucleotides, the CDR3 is TGCGCCAGCAGCCAAGGGGTGGGGGCCGCGTACCGAAACACTGAAGCTTTCTTT. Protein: CASSQGVGAAYRNTEAFF.

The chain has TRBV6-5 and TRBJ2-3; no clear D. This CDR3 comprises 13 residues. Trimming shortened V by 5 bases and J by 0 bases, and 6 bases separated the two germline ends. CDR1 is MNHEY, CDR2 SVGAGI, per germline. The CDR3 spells CASSRRSTDTQYF. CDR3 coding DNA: TGTGCCAGCAGTAGGAGAAGCACAGATACGCAGTATTTT.

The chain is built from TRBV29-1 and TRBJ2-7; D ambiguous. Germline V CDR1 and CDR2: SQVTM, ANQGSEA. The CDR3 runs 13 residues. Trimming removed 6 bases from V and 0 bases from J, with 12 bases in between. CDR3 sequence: CSVSGTPSYEQYF. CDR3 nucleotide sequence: TGCAGCGTCTCTGGCACCCCCTCCTACGAGCAGTACTTC.

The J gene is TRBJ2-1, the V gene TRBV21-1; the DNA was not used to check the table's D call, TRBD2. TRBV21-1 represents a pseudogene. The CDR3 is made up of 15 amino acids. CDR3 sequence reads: CASSKGLAGGPEQFF. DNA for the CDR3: TGTGCCAGCAGCAAAGGGCTAGCGGGAGGGCCTGAGCAGTTCTTC.